This T cell receptor beta chain was profiled in a study of cytomegalovirus exposure and HLA in healthy donors. Researchers ran the PCR with 60 Vbeta and 13 Jbeta primers. The table came from immunoSEQ multiplex PCR; TCRdb's copy has only in-frame clones and leaves some out. Of some 170,000 clones in the sample, about 80% were seen once. CDR1 and CDR2 from the germline V gene are SGDLS and YYNGEE. V was clipped by 3 bases and J by 1 base, with 10 bases between them. This CDR3 has 14 residues. In regard to this clone: Antigen unknown.

Study-level points and caveats: For most TCR sequences rarity was the rule, although some public TCRs occurred in many donors. A later analysis found that most CMV-associated TCR beta chains appeared HLA-restricted.

This TCR was sampled from a man aged 40-49 years in good health and CMV-seropositive. The chain links TRBV9 to TRBJ1-1; D is perhaps TRBD1 (6 bases). Sequenced input: PBMCs. The CDR3 DNA reads TGTGCCAGCAGCGCACAGACAGGGAACACTGAAGCTTTCTTT. Its translation: CASSAQTGNTEAFF.